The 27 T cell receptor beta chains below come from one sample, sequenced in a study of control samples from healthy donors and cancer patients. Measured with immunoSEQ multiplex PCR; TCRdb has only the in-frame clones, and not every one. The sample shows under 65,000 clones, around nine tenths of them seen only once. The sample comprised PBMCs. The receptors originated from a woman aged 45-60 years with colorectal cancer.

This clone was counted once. This CDR3 reads CASSYGTSGSRDEQFF. The CDR3 DNA reads as TGTGCCAGCAGTTACGGGACTAGCGGGAGCAGGGATGAGCAGTTCTTC. This chain links TRBV6-5 with TRBJ2-1; TRBD2 matches 14 bases. The V and J ends lost 2 bases and 8 bases, in that order; junction bases with no gene match: 5. This CDR3 comprises 16 residues. Germline V gene lookup returns CDR1 MNHEY and CDR2 SVGAGI.

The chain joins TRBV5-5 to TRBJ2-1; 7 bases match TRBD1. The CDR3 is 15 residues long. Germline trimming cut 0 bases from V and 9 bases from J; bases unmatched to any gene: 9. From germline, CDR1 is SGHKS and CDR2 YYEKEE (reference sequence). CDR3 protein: CASSLEPDRVAEQFF. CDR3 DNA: TGTGCCAGCAGCTTGGAACCCGACAGGGTCGCTGAGCAGTTCTTC.

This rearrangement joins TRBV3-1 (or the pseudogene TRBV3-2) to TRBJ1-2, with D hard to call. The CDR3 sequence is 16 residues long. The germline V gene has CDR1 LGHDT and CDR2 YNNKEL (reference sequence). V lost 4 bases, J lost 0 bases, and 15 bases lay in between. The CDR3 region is CASSRWTGRANYGYTF. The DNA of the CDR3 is TGTGCCAGCAGCCGATGGACGGGGAGAGCTAACTATGGCTACACCTTC.

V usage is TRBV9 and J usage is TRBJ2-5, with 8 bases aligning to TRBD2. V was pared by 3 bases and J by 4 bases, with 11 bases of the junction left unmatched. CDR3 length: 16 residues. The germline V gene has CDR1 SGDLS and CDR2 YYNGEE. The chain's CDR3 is CASSATTYGGAETQYF. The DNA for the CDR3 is TGTGCCAGCAGCGCCACGACCTACGGGGGGGCAGAGACCCAGTACTTC.

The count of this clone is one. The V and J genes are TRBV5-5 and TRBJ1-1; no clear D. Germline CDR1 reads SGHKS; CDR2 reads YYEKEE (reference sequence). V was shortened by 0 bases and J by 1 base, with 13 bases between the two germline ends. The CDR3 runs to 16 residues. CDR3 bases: TGTGCCAGCAGCTTGGTTCCAGAACCCTCGAACACTGAAGCTTTCTTT. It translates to CASSLVPEPSNTEAFF.

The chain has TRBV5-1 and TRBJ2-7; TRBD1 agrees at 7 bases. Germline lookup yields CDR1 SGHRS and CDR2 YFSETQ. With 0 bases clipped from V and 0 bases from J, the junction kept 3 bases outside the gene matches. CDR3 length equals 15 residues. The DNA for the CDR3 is TGCGCCAGCAGCTTGGGGGGACAGACCTCCTACGAGCAGTACTTC. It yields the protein CASSLGGQTSYEQYF. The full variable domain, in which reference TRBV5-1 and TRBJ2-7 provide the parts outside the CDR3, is KAGVTQTPRYLIKTRGQQVTLSCSPISGHRSVSWYQQTPGQGLQFLFEYFSETQRNKGNFPGRFSGRQFSNSRSEMNVSTLELGDSALYLCASSLGGQTSYEQYFGPGTRLTVT.

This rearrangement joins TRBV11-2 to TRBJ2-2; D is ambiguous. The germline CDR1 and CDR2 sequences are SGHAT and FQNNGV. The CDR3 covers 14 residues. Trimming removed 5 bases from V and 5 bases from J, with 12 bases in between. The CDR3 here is CASSVQRDTGELFF. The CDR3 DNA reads TGTGCCAGCAGCGTCCAAAGGGATACCGGGGAGCTGTTTTTT.

CDR3 protein: CASSARGTEAFF. The CDR3 bases are TGCGCCAGCAGCGCGAGGGGAACTGAAGCTTTCTTT. The gene calls are TRBV5-1 and TRBJ1-1; maybe TRBD1 (5 bases). Germline CDR1 is SGHRS and CDR2 is YFSETQ. The length of the CDR3 is 12 residues. The V end lost 4 bases, the J end lost 5 bases, and 9 bases lay between the germline ends.

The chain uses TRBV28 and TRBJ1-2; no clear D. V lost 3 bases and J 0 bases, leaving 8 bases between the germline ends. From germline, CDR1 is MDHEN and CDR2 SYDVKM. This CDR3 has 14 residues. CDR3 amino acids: CASSLNGPNYGYTF. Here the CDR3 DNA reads TGTGCCAGCAGTTTGAACGGCCCTAACTATGGCTACACCTTC.

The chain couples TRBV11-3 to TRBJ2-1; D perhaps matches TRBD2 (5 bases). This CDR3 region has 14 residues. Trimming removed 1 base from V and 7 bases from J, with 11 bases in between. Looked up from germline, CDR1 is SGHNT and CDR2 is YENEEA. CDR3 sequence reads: CASSLVGSVNEQFF. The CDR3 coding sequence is TGTGCCAGCAGCTTAGTAGGTAGCGTGAATGAGCAGTTCTTC.

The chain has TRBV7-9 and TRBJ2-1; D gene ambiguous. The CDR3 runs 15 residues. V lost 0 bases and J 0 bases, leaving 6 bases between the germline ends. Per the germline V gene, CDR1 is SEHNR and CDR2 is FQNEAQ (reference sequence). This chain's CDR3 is CASSLAPRSYNEQFF. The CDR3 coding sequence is TGTGCCAGCAGCTTAGCCCCGCGCTCCTACAATGAGCAGTTCTTC.

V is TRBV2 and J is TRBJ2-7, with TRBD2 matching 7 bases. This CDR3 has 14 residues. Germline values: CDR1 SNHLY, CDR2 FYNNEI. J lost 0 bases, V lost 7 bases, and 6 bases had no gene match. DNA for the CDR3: TGTGCCAGCAACCAAGCGGGGCCCTCCTACGAGCAGTACTTC. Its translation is CASNQAGPSYEQYF.

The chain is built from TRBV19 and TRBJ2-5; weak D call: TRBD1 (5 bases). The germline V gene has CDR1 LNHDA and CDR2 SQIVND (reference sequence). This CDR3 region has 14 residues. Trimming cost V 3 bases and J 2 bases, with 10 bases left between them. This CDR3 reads CASSMGRTQETQYF. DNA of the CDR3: TGTGCCAGTAGTATGGGGCGAACGCAAGAGACCCAGTACTTC.

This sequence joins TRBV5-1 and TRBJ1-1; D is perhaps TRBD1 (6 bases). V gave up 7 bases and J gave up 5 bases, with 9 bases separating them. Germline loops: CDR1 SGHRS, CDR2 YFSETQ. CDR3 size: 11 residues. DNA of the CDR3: TGCGCCAGCGGCCAGGGGACTGAAGCTTTCTTT. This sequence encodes CASGQGTEAFF.

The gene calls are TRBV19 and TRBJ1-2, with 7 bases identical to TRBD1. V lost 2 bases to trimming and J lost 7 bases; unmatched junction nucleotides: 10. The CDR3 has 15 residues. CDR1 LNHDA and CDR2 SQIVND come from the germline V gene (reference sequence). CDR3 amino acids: CASSIQVKGGSGYTF. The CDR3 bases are TGTGCCAGTAGTATACAGGTCAAAGGGGGCTCTGGCTACACCTTC.

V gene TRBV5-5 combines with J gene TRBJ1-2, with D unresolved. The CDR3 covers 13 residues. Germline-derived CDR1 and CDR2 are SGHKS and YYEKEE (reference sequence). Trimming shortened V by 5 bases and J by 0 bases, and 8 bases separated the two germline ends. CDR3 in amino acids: CASSHTANYGYTF. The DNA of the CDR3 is TGTGCCAGCAGTCATACAGCTAACTATGGCTACACCTTC. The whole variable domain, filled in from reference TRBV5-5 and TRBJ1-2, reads DAGVTQSPTHLIKTRGQQVTLRCSPISGHKSVSWYQQVLGQGPQFIFQYYEKEERGRGNFPDRFSARQFPNYSSELNVNALLLGDSALYLCASSHTANYGYTFGSGTRLTVV.

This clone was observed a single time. CDR3 nucleotide sequence: TGTGCCAGCTCACCGATACAGGGGGGTACAGATACGCAGTATTTT. Encoded protein: CASSPIQGGTDTQYF. The chain is built from TRBV18 and TRBJ2-3; 8 bases map to TRBD1. Germline V gene sequence: CDR1 KGHSH, CDR2 LQKENI. There are 15 residues in the CDR3. Unmatched junction bases numbered 5, after V lost 3 bases and J lost 3 bases.

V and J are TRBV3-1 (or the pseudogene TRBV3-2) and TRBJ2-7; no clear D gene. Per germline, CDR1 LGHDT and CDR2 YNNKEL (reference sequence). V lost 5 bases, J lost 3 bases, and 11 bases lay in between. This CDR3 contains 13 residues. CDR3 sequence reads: CASSANVLYEQYF. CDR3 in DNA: TGTGCCAGCAGCGCTAACGTCCTCTACGAGCAGTACTTC.

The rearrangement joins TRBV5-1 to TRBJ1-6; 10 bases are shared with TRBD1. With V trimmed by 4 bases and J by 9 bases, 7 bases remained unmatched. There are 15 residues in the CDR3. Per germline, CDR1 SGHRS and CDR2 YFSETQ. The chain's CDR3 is CASSPGTGVGSPLHF. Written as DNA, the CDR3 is TGCGCCAGCAGCCCTGGGACAGGGGTGGGTTCACCCCTCCACTTT.

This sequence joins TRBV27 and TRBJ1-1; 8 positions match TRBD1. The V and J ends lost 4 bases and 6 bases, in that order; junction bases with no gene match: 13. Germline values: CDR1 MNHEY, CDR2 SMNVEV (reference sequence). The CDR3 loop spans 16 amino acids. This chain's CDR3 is CASSSIRGLLSSEAFF. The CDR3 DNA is TGTGCCAGCAGTTCGATCAGGGGGCTACTAAGCTCTGAAGCTTTCTTT.

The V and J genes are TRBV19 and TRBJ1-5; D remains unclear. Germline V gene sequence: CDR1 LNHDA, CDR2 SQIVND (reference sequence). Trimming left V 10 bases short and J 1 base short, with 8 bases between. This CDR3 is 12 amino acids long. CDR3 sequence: CATRSSNQPQHF. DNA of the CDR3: TGTGCCACCCGATCAAGCAATCAGCCCCAGCATTTT.

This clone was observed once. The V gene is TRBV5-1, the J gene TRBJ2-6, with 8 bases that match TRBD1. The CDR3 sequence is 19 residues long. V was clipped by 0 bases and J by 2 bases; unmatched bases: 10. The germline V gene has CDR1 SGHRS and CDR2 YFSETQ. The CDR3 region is CASSLGVNRGFTGANVLTF. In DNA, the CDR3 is TGCGCCAGCAGCTTGGGAGTGAACAGGGGGTTTACTGGGGCCAACGTCCTGACTTTC.

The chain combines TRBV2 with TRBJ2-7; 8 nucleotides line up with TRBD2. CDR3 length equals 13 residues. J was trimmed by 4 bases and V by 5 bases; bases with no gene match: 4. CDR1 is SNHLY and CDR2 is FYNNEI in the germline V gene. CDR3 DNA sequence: TGTGCCAGCAGTACCGGGACTAGGTACGAGCAGTACTTC. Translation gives CASSTGTRYEQYF.

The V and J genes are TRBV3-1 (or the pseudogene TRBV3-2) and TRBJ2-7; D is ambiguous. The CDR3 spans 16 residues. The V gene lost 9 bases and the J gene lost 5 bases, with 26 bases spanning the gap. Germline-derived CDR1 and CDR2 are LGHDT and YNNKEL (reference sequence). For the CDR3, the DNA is TGTGCCAGTAACGACGGAGTGGGCCCGGGCGCCGACGAGCAGTACTTC. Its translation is CASNDGVGPGADEQYF.

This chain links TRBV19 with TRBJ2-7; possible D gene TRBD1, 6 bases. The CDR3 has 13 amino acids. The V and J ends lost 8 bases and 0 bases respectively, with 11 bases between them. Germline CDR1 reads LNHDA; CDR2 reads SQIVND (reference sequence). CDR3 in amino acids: CASRRTDSYEQYF. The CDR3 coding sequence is TGTGCCAGTCGACGGACAGACTCCTACGAGCAGTACTTC.

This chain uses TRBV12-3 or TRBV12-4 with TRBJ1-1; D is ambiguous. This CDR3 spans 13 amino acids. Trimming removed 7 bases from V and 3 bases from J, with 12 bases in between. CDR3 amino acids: CASTIRADTEAFF. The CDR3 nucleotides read TGTGCCAGCACTATACGCGCGGACACTGAAGCTTTCTTT.

The chain's CDR3 is CASSLGTAVGAFF. CDR3 nucleotides: TGCGCCAGCAGCTTGGGGACAGCGGTTGGCGCTTTCTTT. The chain combines TRBV5-1 with TRBJ1-1, with D perhaps matching TRBD1 (6 bases). This CDR3 region has 13 residues. Germline V gene data show CDR1 as SGHRS and CDR2 as YFSETQ. Trimming removed 0 bases at V and 11 bases at J, with 14 bases between.